The 16 T cell receptor beta chains listed next were all sequenced from one sample in a study of cytomegalovirus exposure and HLA in healthy donors. PCR primers comprised 60 Vbeta and 13 Jbeta primers. Libraries were prepared by immunoSEQ multiplex PCR; TCRdb keeps only in-frame clonotypes and omits some of them. The table lists 150,000 or so clones, more than 70% of them singletons. What was sequenced was PBMCs. The source is a male donor in good health and CMV-seropositive.

J is TRBJ2-7 and V is TRBV19; D is possibly TRBD2 (7 bases). The CDR3 runs 12 residues. The ends were cut back, 8 bases at V and 7 bases at J, with 15 bases in the middle. CDR1 and CDR2 (germline): LNHDA, SQIVND (reference sequence). The CDR3 sequence: CASSAGAWEQYF. CDR3 nucleotide sequence: TGTGCCAGTTCGGCGGGGGCGTGGGAGCAGTACTTC.

This chain joins TRBV27 and TRBJ2-5, with D possibly TRBD1 on 6 matching bases. The end of the DNA aligns better with TRBJ2-7, so the J call may be wrong. This CDR3 is built from 16 residues. Per germline, CDR1 MNHEY and CDR2 SMNVEV (reference sequence). The CDR3 sequence is CASSLGAVGAEAEQYF. CDR3 in DNA: TGTGCCAGCAGTTTAGGGGCGGTGGGGGCGGAGGCCGAGCAGTACTTC.

The chain is built from TRBV30 and TRBJ1-2, with D tentatively TRBD1 (5 bases). The V and J ends lost 1 base and 6 bases respectively, with 9 bases between them. The CDR3 consists of 12 residues. CDR1 GTSNPN and CDR2 SVGIG come from the germline V gene (reference sequence). CDR3 amino acids: CAWSGPGHGYTF. The CDR3 bases are TGTGCCTGGAGTGGTCCAGGGCATGGCTACACCTTC. Full variable domain (rest looked up from reference TRBV30 and TRBJ1-2): SQTIHQWPATLVQPVGSPLSLECTVEGTSNPNLYWYRQAAGRGLQLLFYSVGIGQISSEVPQNLSASRPQDRQFILSSKKLLLSDSGFYLCAWSGPGHGYTFGSGTRLTVV.

This rearrangement joins TRBV6-1 to TRBJ1-2, with 8 bases fitting TRBD1. The CDR3 sequence is 14 residues long. V shed 6 bases and J 4 bases; nucleotides not matched to a gene: 7. In germline, CDR1 is MNHNS, CDR2 SASEGT. CDR3 DNA: TGTGCCAGCAGAGGGGGACAGGCCTTCTATGGCTACACCTTC. Its translation is CASRGGQAFYGYTF.

The CDR3 DNA sequence: TGTGCCAGCAGCGGTGGAGGGGCCGAGAACACTGAAGCTTTCTTT. Translated: CASSGGGAENTEAFF. This chain uses TRBV7-6 with TRBJ1-1, with D perhaps matching TRBD1 (5 bases). Per the germline V gene, CDR1 is SGHVS and CDR2 is FNYEAQ. The CDR3 extends over 15 amino acids. With 5 bases removed from V and 1 base from J, the gap between germline ends came to 14 bases.

Of note for this clone: At one end the junction does not follow the germline gene, possibly because of a read error. The chain joins TRBV7-9 to TRBJ2-3; weak D call: TRBD2 (5 bases). Germline-derived CDR1 and CDR2 are SEHNR and FQNEAQ (reference sequence). The CDR3 totals 14 residues. The CDR3 region has the DNA TGTTCCAGCAGCCTCCCCGGGGAGACAGATACGCAGTATTTT. It encodes CSSSLPGETDTQYF.

This chain connects TRBV19 to TRBJ2-7, with 9 bases lining up with TRBD2. The germline V gene encodes CDR1 LNHDA and CDR2 SQIVND (reference sequence). With V trimmed by 1 base and J by 3 bases, 7 bases remained unmatched. The CDR3 runs 16 residues. The CDR3 sequence is CASSIGSGSSIYEQYF. CDR3 DNA sequence: TGTGCCAGTAGTATAGGTAGCGGGAGTTCTATCTACGAGCAGTACTTC.

Points on this clone: Within the sample, other DNA sequences also encode this same CDR3. DNA for the CDR3: TGCGCCAGCAGCCCTGGACAGGGGTGGGAGACCCAGTACTTC. It encodes CASSPGQGWETQYF. The chain employs TRBV5-1 and TRBJ2-5; 9 bases are a match to TRBD1. This CDR3 is built from 14 residues. V shed 4 bases and J 5 bases; nucleotides not matched to a gene: 6. Germline-derived CDR1 and CDR2 are SGHRS and YFSETQ.

The chain employs TRBV21-1 and TRBJ2-5; the D call of TRBD1 is as the table states it, not checked on the DNA. TRBV21-1 is classified as a pseudogene. This CDR3 spans 14 amino acids. The CDR3 is CATLLRTGTQTQYF. The CDR3 DNA is TGTGCCACCCTTCTCCGGACAGGAACACAGACCCAGTACTTC.

The rearrangement links TRBV7-9 to TRBJ1-1; a possible D gene is TRBD1 (5 bases). CDR1 SEHNR and CDR2 FQNEAQ come from the germline V gene (reference sequence). Trimming pared 3 bases from V and 2 bases from J, leaving 10 bases between. The CDR3 runs to 14 residues. The CDR3 DNA is TGTGCCAGCAGCTTTTTTCAGGGAAACACTGAAGCTTTCTTT. Encoded protein: CASSFFQGNTEAFF.

Only a few counts were recorded for this clone. Within the sample, other DNA sequences also encode this same CDR3. CDR3 sequence: CASSRTGDRAYEQYF. The CDR3 bases are TGTGCCAGCAGTAGGACAGGGGACCGGGCCTACGAGCAGTACTTC. The gene calls are TRBV6-1 and TRBJ2-7, with TRBD1 identical over 9 bases. Trimming removed 5 bases from V and 2 bases from J; junction bases left unmatched: 7. Germline-derived CDR1 and CDR2 are MNHNS and SASEGT. This CDR3 is built from 15 residues.

The chain joins TRBV29-1 to TRBJ2-1; 9 bases match TRBD2. V was clipped by 4 bases and J by 8 bases; unmatched bases: 12. This CDR3 has 15 residues. The germline CDR1 and CDR2 sequences are SQVTM and ANQGSEA. CDR3 bases: TGCAGCGTTGGGGGGGCGGGAGGGTCTGGGGATGAGCAGTTCTTC. Its translation: CSVGGAGGSGDEQFF.

The V and J genes are TRBV19 and TRBJ1-5, with a possible D match to TRBD1 (5 bases). V gave up 6 bases and J gave up 0 bases, with 12 bases separating them. CDR3 length equals 15 residues. From germline, CDR1 is LNHDA and CDR2 SQIVND (reference sequence). In DNA form, the CDR3 reads TGTGCCAGTAGAATACAGGTTTATAGCAATCAGCCCCAGCATTTT. This translates into CASRIQVYSNQPQHF.

The V gene is TRBV28, the J gene TRBJ1-2, with 7 bases aligning to TRBD1. In germline, CDR1 is MDHEN, CDR2 SYDVKM. The CDR3 runs 14 residues. The junction had 8 bases not matched to a gene; V was cut back by 5 bases and J by 5 bases. The CDR3 coding sequence is TGTGCCAGCAGTCCCGGGACAGAAATTTATGGCTACACCTTC. Its translation: CASSPGTEIYGYTF.

The CDR3 spells CASSLGTEETQYF. CDR3 nucleotide sequence: TGTGCCAGCAGCTTAGGGACAGAAGAGACCCAGTACTTC. The chain employs TRBV7-8 and TRBJ2-5; D is possibly TRBD1 (6 bases). V lost 1 base, J lost 3 bases, and 6 bases lay in between. The CDR3 has 13 residues. Germline-derived CDR1 and CDR2 are SGHVS and FQNEAQ.

V and J are TRBV5-4 and TRBJ1-1; D is ambiguous. The CDR3 is 16 amino acids. The germline gives CDR1 SGHNT, CDR2 YYREEE (reference sequence). V was cut by 0 bases and J by 0 bases, with 12 bases left in between. The CDR3 spells CASSLGGPGMNTEAFF. The CDR3 DNA is TGTGCCAGCAGCTTGGGAGGGCCTGGGATGAACACTGAAGCTTTCTTT.